The present TCR beta chain was sequenced within a study of regulatory T cells in long-lasting Graves disease. Study results and limitations: The persistent group shared around 3,000 public clonotypes, more than the approximately 1,000 shared by new patients. There was favoring of TRBV28, TRBJ1-2 and TRBJ2-5 in persistent disease. Accuracy was possibly reduced by small sample size.

Sample time point: persistent/refractory GD, antithyroid drugs over 5 years with positive TRAb. RNA isolated from PBMCs was used to make the TCR library. The CDR3 has 11 amino acids. Trimming took off 8 bases at V and 3 bases at J, with 7 bases between the two ends. Germline V lookup: CDR1 MNHNS, CDR2 SASEGT. This clonotype was recorded many times. Its antigen is unidentified. iRepertoire HTBI primers and Arm-PCR of CDR3 regions built TCR beta libraries. In TCRdb, the multiplex PCR reads were re-called with MiXCR into one record per CDR3 protein. In the table there are around 460,000 distinct CDR3 sequences, roughly 23% of which are singletons.

The sequence derives from a female donor with Graves disease. The sample in question was peripheral blood mononuclear cells (PBMCs), obtained when the disease was refractory, from a patient treated with antithyroid drugs. The chain links TRBV6-1 to TRBJ1-2; D remains unclear. As DNA, the CDR3 is TGTGCCAGCCGGTGGGACTATGGCTACACCTTC. This translates into CASRWDYGYTF.